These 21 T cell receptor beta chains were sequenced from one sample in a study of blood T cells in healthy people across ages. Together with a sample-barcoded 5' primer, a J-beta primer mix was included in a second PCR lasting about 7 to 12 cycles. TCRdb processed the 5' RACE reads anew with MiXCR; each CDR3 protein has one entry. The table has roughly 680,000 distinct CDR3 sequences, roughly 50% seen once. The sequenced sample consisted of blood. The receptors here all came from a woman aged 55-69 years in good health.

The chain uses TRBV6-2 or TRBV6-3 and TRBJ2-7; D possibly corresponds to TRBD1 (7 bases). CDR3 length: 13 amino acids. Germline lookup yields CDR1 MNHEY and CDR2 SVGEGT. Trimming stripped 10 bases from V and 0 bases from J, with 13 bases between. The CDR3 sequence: CAIGGTASYEQYF. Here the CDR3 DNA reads TGTGCCATAGGCGGGACAGCCTCCTACGAGCAGTACTTC.

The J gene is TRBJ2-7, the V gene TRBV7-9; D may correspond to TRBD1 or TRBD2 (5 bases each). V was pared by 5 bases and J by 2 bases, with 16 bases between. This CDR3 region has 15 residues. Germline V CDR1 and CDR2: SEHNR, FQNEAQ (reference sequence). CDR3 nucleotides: TGTGCCAGCAGCAGAGAAGGGACGGATGCCTACGAGCAGTACTTC. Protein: CASSREGTDAYEQYF.

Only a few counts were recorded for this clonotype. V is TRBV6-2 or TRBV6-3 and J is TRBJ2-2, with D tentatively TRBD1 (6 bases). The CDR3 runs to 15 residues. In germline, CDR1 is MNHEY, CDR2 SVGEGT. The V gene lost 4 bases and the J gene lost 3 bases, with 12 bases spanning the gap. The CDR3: CASSSGNRDTGELFF. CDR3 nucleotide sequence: TGTGCCAGCAGTTCGGGAAACAGGGACACCGGGGAGCTGTTTTTT.

The CDR3 bases are TGTGCCAGCAGCAATTGGGGCTCCCAAGAGACCCAGTACTTC. Translation: CASSNWGSQETQYF. The chain carries TRBV21-1 and TRBJ2-5; TRBD1, the table's D call, was not compared with the DNA. TRBV21-1 is a pseudogene segment. The CDR3 extends over 14 amino acids.

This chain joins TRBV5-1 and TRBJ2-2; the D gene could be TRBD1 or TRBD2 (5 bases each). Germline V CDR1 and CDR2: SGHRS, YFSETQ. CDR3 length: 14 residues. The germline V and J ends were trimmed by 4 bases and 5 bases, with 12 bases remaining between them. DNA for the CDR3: TGCGCCAGCAGCACCCGGGACCCTACCGGGGAGCTGTTTTTT. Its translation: CASSTRDPTGELFF. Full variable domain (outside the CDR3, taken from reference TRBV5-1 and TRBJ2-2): KAGVTQTPRYLIKTRGQQVTLSCSPISGHRSVSWYQQTPGQGLQFLFEYFSETQRNKGNFPGRFSGRQFSNSRSEMNVSTLELGDSALYLCASSTRDPTGELFFGEGSRLTVL.

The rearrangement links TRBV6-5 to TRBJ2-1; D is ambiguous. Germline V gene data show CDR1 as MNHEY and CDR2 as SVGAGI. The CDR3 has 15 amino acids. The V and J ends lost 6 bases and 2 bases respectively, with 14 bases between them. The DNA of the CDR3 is TGTGCCAGCAGATATAACAGAGCGACCTACAATGAGCAGTTCTTC. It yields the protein CASRYNRATYNEQFF.

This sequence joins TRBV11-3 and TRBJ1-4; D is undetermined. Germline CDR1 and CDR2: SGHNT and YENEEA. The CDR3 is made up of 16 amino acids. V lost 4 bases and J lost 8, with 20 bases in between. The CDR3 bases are TGTGCCAGCAGCTCTGGAGTTGGAGGGATCGGCGAAAAACTGTTTTTT. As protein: CASSSGVGGIGEKLFF.

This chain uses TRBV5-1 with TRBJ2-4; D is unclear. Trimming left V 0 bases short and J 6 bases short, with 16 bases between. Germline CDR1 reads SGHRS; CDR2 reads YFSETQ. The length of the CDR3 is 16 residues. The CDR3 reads CASSLDSRVGSNIQYF. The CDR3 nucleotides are TGCGCCAGCAGCTTGGATAGTAGAGTAGGATCAAACATTCAGTACTTC. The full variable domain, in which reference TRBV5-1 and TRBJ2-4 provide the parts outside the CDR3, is KAGVTQTPRYLIKTRGQQVTLSCSPISGHRSVSWYQQTPGQGLQFLFEYFSETQRNKGNFPGRFSGRQFSNSRSEMNVSTLELGDSALYLCASSLDSRVGSNIQYFGAGTRLSVL.

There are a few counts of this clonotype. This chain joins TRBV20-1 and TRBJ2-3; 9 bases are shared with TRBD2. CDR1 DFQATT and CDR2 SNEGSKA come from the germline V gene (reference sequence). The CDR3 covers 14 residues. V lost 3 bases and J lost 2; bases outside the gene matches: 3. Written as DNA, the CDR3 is TGCAGTGCTAGGACTAGCGGCCCCACAGATACGCAGTATTTT. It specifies CSARTSGPTDTQYF.

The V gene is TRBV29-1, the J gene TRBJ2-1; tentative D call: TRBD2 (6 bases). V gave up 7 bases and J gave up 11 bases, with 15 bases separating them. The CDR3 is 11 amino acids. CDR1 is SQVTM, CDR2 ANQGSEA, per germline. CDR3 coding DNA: TGCAGCGCCGGGAGCTCAGAGCAGCAGTTCTTC. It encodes CSAGSSEQQFF.

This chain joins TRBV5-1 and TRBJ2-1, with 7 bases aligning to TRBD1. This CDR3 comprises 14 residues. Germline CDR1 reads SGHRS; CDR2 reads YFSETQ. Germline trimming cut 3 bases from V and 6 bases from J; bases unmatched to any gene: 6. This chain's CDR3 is CASSSGQVFNEQFF. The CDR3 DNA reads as TGCGCCAGCAGCTCCGGACAGGTCTTCAATGAGCAGTTCTTC.

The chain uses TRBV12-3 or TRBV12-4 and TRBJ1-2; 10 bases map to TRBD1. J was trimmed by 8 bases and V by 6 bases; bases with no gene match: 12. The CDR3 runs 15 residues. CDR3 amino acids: CASSYPPGTGDGYTF. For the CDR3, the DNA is TGTGCCAGCAGCTACCCCCCCGGGACAGGGGACGGCTACACCTTC.

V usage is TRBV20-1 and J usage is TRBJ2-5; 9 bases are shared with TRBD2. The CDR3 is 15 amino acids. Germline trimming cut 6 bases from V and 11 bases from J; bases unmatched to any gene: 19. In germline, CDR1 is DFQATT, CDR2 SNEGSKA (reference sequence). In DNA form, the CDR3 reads TGCAGTGCAATCCCGGCGGGAGGGGTGATTGGTGAGCAGTACTTC. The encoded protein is CSAIPAGGVIGEQYF.

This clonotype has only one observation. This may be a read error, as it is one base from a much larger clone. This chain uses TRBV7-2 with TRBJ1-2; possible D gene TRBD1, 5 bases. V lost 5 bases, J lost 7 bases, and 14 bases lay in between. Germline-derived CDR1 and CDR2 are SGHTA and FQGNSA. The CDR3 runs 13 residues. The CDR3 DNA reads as TGTGCCAGCAGCCCCACGGGGGAAGGTGGCTACACCTTC. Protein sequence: CASSPTGEGGYTF.

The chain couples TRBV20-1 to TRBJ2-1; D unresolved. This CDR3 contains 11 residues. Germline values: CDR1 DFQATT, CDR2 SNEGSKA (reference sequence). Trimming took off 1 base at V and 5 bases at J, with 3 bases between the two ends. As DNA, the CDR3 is TGCAGTGCTAGAGCCAACAATGAGCAGTTCTTC. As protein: CSARANNEQFF.

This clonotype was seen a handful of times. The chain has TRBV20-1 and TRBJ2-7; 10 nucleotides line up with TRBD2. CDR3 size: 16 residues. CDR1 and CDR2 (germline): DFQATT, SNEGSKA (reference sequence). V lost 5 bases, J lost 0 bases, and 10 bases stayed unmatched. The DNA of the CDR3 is TGCAGTGCTGAAGGGACTAGCGTACCACTCTCCTACGAGCAGTACTTC. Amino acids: CSAEGTSVPLSYEQYF.

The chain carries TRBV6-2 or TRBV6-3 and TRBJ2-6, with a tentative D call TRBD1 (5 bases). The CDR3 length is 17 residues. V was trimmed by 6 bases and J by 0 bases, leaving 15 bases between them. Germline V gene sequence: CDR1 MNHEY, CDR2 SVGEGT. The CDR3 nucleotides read TGTGCCAGCAGACCACGCCTGACAGACTCTGGGGCCAACGTCCTGACTTTC. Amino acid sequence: CASRPRLTDSGANVLTF.

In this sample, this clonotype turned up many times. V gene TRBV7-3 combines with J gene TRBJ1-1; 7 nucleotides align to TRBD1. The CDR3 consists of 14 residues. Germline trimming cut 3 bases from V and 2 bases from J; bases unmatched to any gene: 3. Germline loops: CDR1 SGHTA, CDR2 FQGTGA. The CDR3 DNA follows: TGTGCCAGCAGCTTTTCAGGGGGAAACACTGAAGCTTTCTTT. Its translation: CASSFSGGNTEAFF.

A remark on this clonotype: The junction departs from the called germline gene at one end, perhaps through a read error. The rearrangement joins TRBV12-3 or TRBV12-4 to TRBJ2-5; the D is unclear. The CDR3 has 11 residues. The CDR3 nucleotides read TGTGCCGGCAGTACCAGAGAGACCCAGTACTTC. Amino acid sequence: CAGSTRETQYF.

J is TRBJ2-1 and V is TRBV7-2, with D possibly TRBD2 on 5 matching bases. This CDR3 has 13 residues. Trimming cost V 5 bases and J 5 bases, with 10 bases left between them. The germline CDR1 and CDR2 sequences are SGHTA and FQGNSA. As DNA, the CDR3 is TGTGCCAGCAGCAGGACTTGGAACAATGAGCAGTTCTTC. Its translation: CASSRTWNNEQFF.

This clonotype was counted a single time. Here the CDR3 reads CASSKRGIRGETQYF. CDR3 nucleotide sequence: TGTGCCAGCAGCAAAAGGGGTATCCGGGGGGAGACCCAGTACTTC. V gene TRBV21-1 combines with J gene TRBJ2-5; TRBD1 is the table's D call, not checked against the DNA. TRBV21-1 is tagged as a pseudogene. The CDR3 extends over 15 amino acids.